These 15 T cell receptor beta chains were sequenced from one sample in a study of shared clonotypes between healthy human individuals. The data were produced by immunoSEQ multiplex PCR, yet TCRdb's version contains in-frame clones alone and is incomplete. In the table there are over a million clones, roughly 96% of which are singletons. Source material: naive CD4+ T cells sorted from blood. Subset indicated: CD45RA+ positively selected. These receptor sequences come from a man aged 30 to 45 in good health.

The J gene is TRBJ2-5, the V gene TRBV7-9; 10 nucleotides match TRBD2. CDR1 and CDR2 (germline): SEHNR, FQNEAQ (reference sequence). There are 19 residues in the CDR3. The J segment lost 3 bases and the V segment lost 5 bases, leaving 18 bases of the junction unmatched. CDR3 sequence: CASSPVRASGRMGEETQYF. The CDR3 DNA sequence: TGTGCCAGCAGCCCCGTTCGGGCTAGCGGGAGAATGGGGGAAGAGACCCAGTACTTC.

The V call is TRBV19, the J call TRBJ2-3, with TRBD2 matching 13 bases. This CDR3 spans 16 amino acids. Germline trimming cut 5 bases from V and 6 bases from J; bases unmatched to any gene: 8. CDR1 and CDR2 from the germline V gene are LNHDA and SQIVND (reference sequence). CDR3 residues: CASSPGTSGIVDTQYF. In DNA form, the CDR3 reads TGTGCCAGTAGTCCCGGGACTAGCGGGATCGTTGATACGCAGTATTTT. Variable domain in full (rest from reference TRBV19 and TRBJ2-3): DGGITQSPKYLFRKEGQNVTLSCEQNLNHDAMYWYRQDPGQGLRLIYYSQIVNDFQKGDIAEGYSVSREKKESFPLTVTSAQKNPTAFYLCASSPGTSGIVDTQYFGPGTRLTVL.

This rearrangement joins TRBV9 to TRBJ2-7, with TRBD1 identical over 9 bases. The junction had 7 bases not matched to a gene; V was cut back by 3 bases and J by 3 bases. Germline V gives CDR1 SGDLS, CDR2 YYNGEE. This CDR3 region has 15 residues. DNA of the CDR3: TGTGCCAGCAGCGCAGGACAGGGGAGGATCTACGAGCAGTACTTC. Translating gives CASSAGQGRIYEQYF.

V and J are TRBV7-9 and TRBJ2-1, with 8 bases matching TRBD2. The germline V gene has CDR1 SEHNR and CDR2 FQNEAQ (reference sequence). The CDR3 spans 15 residues. The trim removed 7 bases at V and 3 bases at J, leaving 8 bases unmatched. The CDR3 loop reads CASTSGLAIYNEQFF. In DNA, the CDR3 is TGTGCCAGCACCTCCGGACTAGCAATCTACAATGAGCAGTTCTTC.

The rearrangement links TRBV10-2 to TRBJ1-1, with D maybe TRBD1 (6 bases). This CDR3 region has 14 residues. V was trimmed by 8 bases and J by 1 base, leaving 14 bases between them. In germline, CDR1 is WSHSY, CDR2 SAAADI. CDR3 bases: TGCGCCAGCCTTACCGGGACACAGAACACTGAAGCTTTCTTT. Amino acids: CASLTGTQNTEAFF.

The chain employs TRBV9 and TRBJ2-1; 12 bases agree with TRBD2. Per germline, CDR1 SGDLS and CDR2 YYNGEE. With 4 bases clipped from V and 2 bases from J, the junction kept 4 bases outside the gene matches. CDR3 length: 16 residues. This chain's CDR3 is CASSPTSGRTYNEQFF. CDR3 DNA: TGTGCCAGCAGCCCTACTAGCGGGAGGACCTACAATGAGCAGTTCTTC.

The chain combines TRBV18 with TRBJ2-5; 10 bases fit TRBD2. Germline V gene sequence: CDR1 KGHSH, CDR2 LQKENI. Germline trimming cut 5 bases from V and 2 bases from J; bases unmatched to any gene: 11. This CDR3 contains 17 residues. The CDR3 DNA reads TGTGCCAGCTCATCCCTGTCTAGCGGGAGTTGGCAAGAGACCCAGTACTTC. Protein product: CASSSLSSGSWQETQYF.

The chain recombines TRBV4-1 with TRBJ1-2; D perhaps matches TRBD1 (5 bases). The CDR3 has 17 amino acids. CDR1 is MGHRA and CDR2 is YSYEKL in the germline V gene. Trimming stripped 2 bases from V and 0 bases from J, with 16 bases between. CDR3 in amino acids: CASSQRGHKVANYGYTF. The CDR3 DNA reads as TGCGCCAGCAGCCAACGAGGACATAAAGTAGCTAACTATGGCTACACCTTC.

This clone was picked up one time. This chain uses TRBV5-5 with TRBJ1-2; no clear D. V was trimmed by 2 bases and J by 0 bases, leaving 5 bases between them. The length of the CDR3 is 13 residues. CDR1 and CDR2 from the germline V gene are SGHKS and YYEKEE (reference sequence). The CDR3, as DNA: TGTGCCAGCAGCTTCGGCCCTAACTATGGCTACACCTTC. This encodes CASSFGPNYGYTF.

The chain carries TRBV30 and TRBJ2-7; TRBD2 agrees at 7 bases. J was trimmed by 9 bases and V by 0 bases; bases with no gene match: 5. The CDR3 extends over 12 amino acids. Looked up from germline, CDR1 is GTSNPN and CDR2 is SVGIG (reference sequence). The DNA of the CDR3 is TGTGCCTGGAGTGTATCTTCGGGGGGGCAGTACTTC. Translation gives CAWSVSSGGQYF.

The CDR3 sequence is CASSLSPVQETQYF. CDR3 nucleotide sequence: TGCGCCAGCAGCTTGAGTCCGGTCCAGGAGACCCAGTACTTC. The J gene is TRBJ2-5, the V gene TRBV5-1; D not resolved. The length of the CDR3 is 14 residues. CDR1 is SGHRS and CDR2 is YFSETQ in the germline V gene. Trimming took off 1 base at V and 5 bases at J, with 12 bases between the two ends.

The J gene is TRBJ1-1, the V gene TRBV7-8; the D gene is possibly TRBD1 (6 bases). Germline values: CDR1 SGHVS, CDR2 FQNEAQ. This CDR3 region has 14 residues. V was cut by 8 bases and J by 6 bases, with 19 bases left in between. The chain's CDR3 is CASYSDREGAEAFF. The CDR3 DNA reads as TGTGCCAGCTATAGTGACCGGGAGGGGGCTGAAGCTTTCTTT. Full variable domain (missing parts from reference TRBV7-8 and TRBJ1-1): GAGVSQSPRYKVAKRGQDVALRCDPISGHVSLFWYQQALGQGPEFLTYFQNEAQLDKSGLPSDRFFAERPEGSVSTLKIQRTQQEDSAVYLCASYSDREGAEAFFGQGTRLTVV.

The chain links TRBV9 to TRBJ2-6, with TRBD2 identical over 11 bases. V lost 4 bases and J lost 3; bases outside the gene matches: 6. The CDR3 has 17 amino acids. Per germline, CDR1 SGDLS and CDR2 YYNGEE. The CDR3 loop is CASSPIAGGLGANVLTF. The CDR3 nucleotides are TGTGCCAGCAGCCCAATAGCGGGAGGGCTTGGGGCCAACGTCCTGACTTTC.

The gene calls are TRBV11-3 and TRBJ2-3; 10 positions agree with TRBD2. Unmatched junction bases numbered 9, after V lost 2 bases and J lost 1 base. The CDR3 runs to 18 residues. Germline CDR1 and CDR2: SGHNT and YENEEA. CDR3 DNA sequence: TGTGCCAGCAGCTTACTAGCGGGAGCAACCAGGGGCACAGATACGCAGTATTTT. Its translation is CASSLLAGATRGTDTQYF.

This clone is a singleton in its sample. CDR3 loop: CASSAGQGTDTQYF. The CDR3 coding sequence is TGTGCCAGCAGTGCCGGACAGGGCACAGATACGCAGTATTTT. The chain is built from TRBV5-5 and TRBJ2-3; 7 nucleotides line up with TRBD1. Losses at the gene ends were 5 bases for V and 1 base for J; bases not matched to a gene: 4. The germline V gene has CDR1 SGHKS and CDR2 YYEKEE (reference sequence). The CDR3 loop spans 14 amino acids.